The source of this T cell receptor (beta chain) is a study of cytomegalovirus exposure and HLA in healthy donors. Study-wide context: Prior work identified 100 million to 130 million unique TCR beta sequences in approximately 200 million T cells.

Primers included in the PCR were 60 Vbeta and 13 Jbeta primers. The table came from immunoSEQ multiplex PCR; TCRdb's copy has only in-frame clones and leaves some out. This repertoire shows over 110,000 clones, 75% to 85% found once; its top ten account for about 2.4%. Notes on the study in general: TCR beta sequences reportedly predicted the HLA-A and HLA-B alleles of most subjects accurately. Many donors shared some public TCRs, even though most TCR sequences were rare. Prior analysis indicated that the majority of TCR beta V segments exhibited productivity approximately 87% or approximately 30% of the time.

V was pared by 3 bases and J by 8 bases, with 7 bases between. The CDR3 spans 11 residues. The germline V gene has CDR1 LNHDA and CDR2 SQIVND (reference sequence). This clone was seen once. The antigen remains unidentified. This clonotype was obtained from a young woman in good health and CMV-seropositive. Material for sequencing was PBMCs. The V call is TRBV19, the J call TRBJ1-2; D gene uncertain. The CDR3 sequence: CASSIPAGYTF. As DNA, the CDR3 is TGTGCCAGTAGTATCCCAGCGGGCTACACCTTC.